Sequencing of this T cell receptor beta chain was carried out in a study of shared clonotypes between healthy human individuals. The study's findings and limits: Among the subsets, naive ones generally showed larger estimated richness than memory ones.

Turning to this clone: Its antigen is not known.

On sorted subsets, replicate PCRs used approximately 200 ng DNA, or some 28,000 T cell genomes. Produced via immunoSEQ multiplex PCR; TCRdb's table is partial and in-frame only. The sample has under 1 million clones, roughly 96% seen once. Trimming removed 6 bases from V and 6 bases from J, with 17 bases in between. The CDR3 is 14 amino acids. Germline V gene data show CDR1 as MNHEY and CDR2 as SMNVEV (reference sequence). The naive CD8 fraction comprised CD45RO-negative cells positively selected for CCR7 and excluded terminally differentiated effector memory CD45RA+ cells. Every contributor of samples was a Caucasian grown-up residing in Nashville, Tennessee.

This clonotype was sampled from a man aged 30-40 years in good health. Sequenced: naive CD8+ T cells sorted from blood. The chain recombines TRBV27 with TRBJ1-2, with D possibly being TRBD1 (6 bases). CDR3 in DNA: TGTGCCAGCAGCATAGCGGGGGCGAGGAATGGCTACACCTTC. Translation: CASSIAGARNGYTF.